This T cell receptor beta chain was sequenced in a study of cytomegalovirus exposure and HLA in healthy donors. The PCR employed 60 Vbeta primers together with 13 Jbeta primers. Data came from immunoSEQ multiplex PCR; TCRdb stores just in-frame clones and leaves some out. The sample carries approximately 73,000 clones, about 64% recorded once. This clonotype originated in a man in his thirties or forties in good health and CMV-seropositive. The sample comprised PBMCs.

The CDR3 sequence: CASSPDDQGNYEQYF. CDR3 sequence (DNA): TGTGCCAGTAGCCCAGATGATCAGGGGAACTACGAGCAGTACTTC. The genes are TRBV19 and TRBJ2-7, with D maybe TRBD1 (6 bases). Trimming pared 6 bases from V and 3 bases from J, leaving 18 bases between. This CDR3 is 15 amino acids long. The germline V gene encodes CDR1 LNHDA and CDR2 SQIVND (reference sequence).